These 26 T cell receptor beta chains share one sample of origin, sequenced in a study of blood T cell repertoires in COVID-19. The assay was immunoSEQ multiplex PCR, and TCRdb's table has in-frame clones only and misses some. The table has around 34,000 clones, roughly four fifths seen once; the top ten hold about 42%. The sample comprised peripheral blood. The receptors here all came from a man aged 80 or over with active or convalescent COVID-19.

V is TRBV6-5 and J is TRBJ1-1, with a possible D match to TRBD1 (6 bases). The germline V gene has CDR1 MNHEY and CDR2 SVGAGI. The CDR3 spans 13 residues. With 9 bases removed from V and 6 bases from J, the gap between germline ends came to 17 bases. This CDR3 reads CASNTGRLSEAFF. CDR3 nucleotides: TGTGCCAGTAATACAGGGCGTCTCTCTGAAGCTTTCTTT.

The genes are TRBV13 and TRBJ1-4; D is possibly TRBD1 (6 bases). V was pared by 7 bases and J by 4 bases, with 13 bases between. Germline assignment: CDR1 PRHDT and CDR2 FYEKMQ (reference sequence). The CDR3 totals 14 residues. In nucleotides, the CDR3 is TGTGCCAGCACCCAAGGACAGATTAATGAAAAACTGTTTTTT. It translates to CASTQGQINEKLFF. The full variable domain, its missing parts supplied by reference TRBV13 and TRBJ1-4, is AAGVIQSPRHLIKEKRETATLKCYPIPRHDTVYWYQQGPGQDPQFLISFYEKMQSDKGSIPDRFSAQQFSDYHSELNMSSLELGDSALYFCASTQGQINEKLFFGSGTQLSVL.

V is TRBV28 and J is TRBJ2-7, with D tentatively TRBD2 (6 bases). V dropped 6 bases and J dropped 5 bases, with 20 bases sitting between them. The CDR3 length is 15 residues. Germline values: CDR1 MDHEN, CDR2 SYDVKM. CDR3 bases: TGTGCCAGCAGCCAGAAGGACTATTTCTTCCACGAGCAGTACTTC. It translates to CASSQKDYFFHEQYF.

CDR3 DNA: TGTGCCAGTAGTCCCTACCCCCCAGGGGCAACAACTAATGAAAAACTGTTTTTT. This gives the protein CASSPYPPGATTNEKLFF. V gene TRBV19 combines with J gene TRBJ1-4, with a weak D call TRBD1 (6 bases). The CDR3 extends over 18 amino acids. The V and J ends lost 5 bases and 0 bases respectively, with 19 bases between them. Germline-derived CDR1 and CDR2 are LNHDA and SQIVND (reference sequence).

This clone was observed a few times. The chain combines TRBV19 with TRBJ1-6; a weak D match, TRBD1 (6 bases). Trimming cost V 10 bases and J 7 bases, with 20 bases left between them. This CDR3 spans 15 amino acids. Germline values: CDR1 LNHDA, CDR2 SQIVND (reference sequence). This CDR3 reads CATRPLKGENSPLHF. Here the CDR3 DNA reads TGTGCCACCAGACCTCTGAAGGGGGAAAATTCACCCCTCCACTTT.

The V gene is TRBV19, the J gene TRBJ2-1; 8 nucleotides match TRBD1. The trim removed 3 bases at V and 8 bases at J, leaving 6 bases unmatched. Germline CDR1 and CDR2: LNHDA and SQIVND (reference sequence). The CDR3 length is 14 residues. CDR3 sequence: CASSIDRGGDEQFF. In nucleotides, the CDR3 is TGTGCCAGTAGTATTGACAGGGGTGGCGATGAGCAGTTCTTC.

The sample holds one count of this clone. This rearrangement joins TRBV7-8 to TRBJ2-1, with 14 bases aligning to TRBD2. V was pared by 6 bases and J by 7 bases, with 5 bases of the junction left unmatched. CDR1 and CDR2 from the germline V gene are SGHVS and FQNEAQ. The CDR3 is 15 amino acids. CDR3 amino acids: CASSPGTSGSNEQFF. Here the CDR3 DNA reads TGTGCCAGCAGTCCCGGGACTAGCGGGAGTAATGAGCAGTTCTTC.

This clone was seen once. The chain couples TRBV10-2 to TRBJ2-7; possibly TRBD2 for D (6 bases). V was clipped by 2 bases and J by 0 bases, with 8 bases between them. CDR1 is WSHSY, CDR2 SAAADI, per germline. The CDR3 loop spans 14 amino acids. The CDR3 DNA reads TGCGCCAGCAGTGAGCCGGGAGCCTCCTACGAGCAGTACTTC. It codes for CASSEPGASYEQYF.

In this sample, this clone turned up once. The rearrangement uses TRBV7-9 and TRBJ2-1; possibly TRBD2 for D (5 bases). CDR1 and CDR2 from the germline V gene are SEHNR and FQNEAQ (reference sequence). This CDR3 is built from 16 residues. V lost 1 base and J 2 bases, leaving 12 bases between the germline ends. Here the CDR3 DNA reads TGTGCCAGCAGCTTAGGTGGTAGCGCCCCCTACAATGAGCAGTTCTTC. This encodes CASSLGGSAPYNEQFF.

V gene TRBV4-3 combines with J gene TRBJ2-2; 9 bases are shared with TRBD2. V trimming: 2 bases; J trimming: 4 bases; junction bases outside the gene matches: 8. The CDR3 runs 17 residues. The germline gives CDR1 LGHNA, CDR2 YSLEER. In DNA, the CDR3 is TGCGCCAGCAGCCAACGCTATGGACTAGCGCCCACCGGGGAGCTGTTTTTT. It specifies CASSQRYGLAPTGELFF.

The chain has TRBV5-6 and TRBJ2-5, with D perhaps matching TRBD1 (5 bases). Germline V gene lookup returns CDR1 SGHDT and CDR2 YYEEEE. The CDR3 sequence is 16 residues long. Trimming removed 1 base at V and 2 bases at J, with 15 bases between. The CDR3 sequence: CASSLYGSGIQETQYF. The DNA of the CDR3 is TGTGCCAGCAGCTTGTATGGTTCAGGGATTCAAGAGACCCAGTACTTC. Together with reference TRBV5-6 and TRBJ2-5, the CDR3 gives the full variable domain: DAGVTQSPTHLIKTRGQQVTLRCSPKSGHDTVSWYQQALGQGPQFIFQYYEEEERQRGNFPDRFSGHQFPNYSSELNVNALLLGDSALYLCASSLYGSGIQETQYFGPGTRLLVL.

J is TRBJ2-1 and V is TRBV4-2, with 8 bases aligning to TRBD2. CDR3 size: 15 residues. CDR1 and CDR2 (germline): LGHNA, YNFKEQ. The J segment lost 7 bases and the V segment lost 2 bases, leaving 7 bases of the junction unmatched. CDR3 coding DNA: TGTGCCAGCAGCCAATTGGGGACTAGGCGTAATGAGCAGTTCTTC. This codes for CASSQLGTRRNEQFF.

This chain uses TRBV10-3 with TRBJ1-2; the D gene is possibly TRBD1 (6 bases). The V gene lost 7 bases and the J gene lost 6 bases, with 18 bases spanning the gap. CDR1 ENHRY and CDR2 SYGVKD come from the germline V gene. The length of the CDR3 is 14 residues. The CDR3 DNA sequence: TGTGCCATCACCCGGACAGCCGGATTTGATGGCTACACCTTC. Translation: CAITRTAGFDGYTF.

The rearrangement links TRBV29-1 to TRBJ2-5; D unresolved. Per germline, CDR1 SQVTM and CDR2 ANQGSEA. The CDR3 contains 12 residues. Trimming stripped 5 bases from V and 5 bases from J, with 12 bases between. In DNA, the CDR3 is TGCAGCGTTTCGGGTCCTGGGGAGACCCAGTACTTC. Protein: CSVSGPGETQYF.

The CDR3: CASSRGLAGGQYNEQFF. DNA for the CDR3: TGCGCCAGCAGCCGGGGACTAGCGGGAGGCCAATACAATGAGCAGTTCTTC. The rearrangement uses TRBV5-1 and TRBJ2-1, with 15 bases identical to TRBD2. The CDR3 runs 17 residues. Looked up from germline, CDR1 is SGHRS and CDR2 is YFSETQ. V lost 4 bases and J lost 4; bases outside the gene matches: 6. Based on the CDR3 plus reference TRBV5-1 and TRBJ2-1, the full variable domain is KAGVTQTPRYLIKTRGQQVTLSCSPISGHRSVSWYQQTPGQGLQFLFEYFSETQRNKGNFPGRFSGRQFSNSRSEMNVSTLELGDSALYLCASSRGLAGGQYNEQFFGPGTRLTVL.

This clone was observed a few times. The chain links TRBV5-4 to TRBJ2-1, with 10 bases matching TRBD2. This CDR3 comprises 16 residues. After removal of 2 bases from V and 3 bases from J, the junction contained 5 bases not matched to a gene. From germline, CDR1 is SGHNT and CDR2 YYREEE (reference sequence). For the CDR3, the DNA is TGTGCCAGCAGCTTTTTAGCGGGAGGCCTCTACAATGAGCAGTTCTTC. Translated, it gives CASSFLAGGLYNEQFF.

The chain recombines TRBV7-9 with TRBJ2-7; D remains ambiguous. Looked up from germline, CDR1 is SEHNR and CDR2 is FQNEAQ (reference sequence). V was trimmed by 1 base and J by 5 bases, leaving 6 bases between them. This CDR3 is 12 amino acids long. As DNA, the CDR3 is TGTGCCAGCAGCTTAGTTATAAACGAGCAGTACTTC. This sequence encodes CASSLVINEQYF.

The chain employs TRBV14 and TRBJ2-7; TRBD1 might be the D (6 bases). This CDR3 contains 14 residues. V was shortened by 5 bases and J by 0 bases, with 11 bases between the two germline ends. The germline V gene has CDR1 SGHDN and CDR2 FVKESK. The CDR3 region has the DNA TGTGCCAGCAGCTTCAGGGGCTTCTCCTACGAGCAGTACTTC. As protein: CASSFRGFSYEQYF.

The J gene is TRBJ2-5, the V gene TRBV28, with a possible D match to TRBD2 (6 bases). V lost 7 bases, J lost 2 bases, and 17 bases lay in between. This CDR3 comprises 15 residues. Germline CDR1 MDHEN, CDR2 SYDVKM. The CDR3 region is CASTVRDSPQETQYF. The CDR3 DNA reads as TGTGCCAGCACTGTCCGGGACTCACCTCAAGAGACCCAGTACTTC. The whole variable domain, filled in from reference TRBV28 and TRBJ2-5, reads DVKVTQSSRYLVKRTGEKVFLECVQDMDHENMFWYRQDPGLGLRLIYFSYDVKMKEKGDIPEGYSVSREKKERFSLILESASTNQTSMYLCASTVRDSPQETQYFGPGTRLLVL.

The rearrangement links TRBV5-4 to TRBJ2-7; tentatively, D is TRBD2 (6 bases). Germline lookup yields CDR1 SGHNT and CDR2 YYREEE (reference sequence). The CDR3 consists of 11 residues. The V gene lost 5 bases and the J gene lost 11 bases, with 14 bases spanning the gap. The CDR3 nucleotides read TGTGCCAGCAGTCGTAGCGGCGTGAAGTACTTC. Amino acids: CASSRSGVKYF. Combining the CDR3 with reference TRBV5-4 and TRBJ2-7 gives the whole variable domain ETGVTQSPTHLIKTRGQQVTLRCSSQSGHNTVSWYQQALGQGPQFIFQYYREEENGRGNFPPRFSGLQFPNYSSELNVNALELDDSALYLCASSRSGVKYFGPGTRLTVT.

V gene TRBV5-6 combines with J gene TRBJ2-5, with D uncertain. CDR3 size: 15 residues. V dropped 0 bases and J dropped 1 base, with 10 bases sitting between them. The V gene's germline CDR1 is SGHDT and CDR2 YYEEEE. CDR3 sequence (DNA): TGTGCCAGCAGCTTGGGAGGCGGTATCCAAGAGACCCAGTACTTC. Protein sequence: CASSLGGGIQETQYF.

The CDR3 here is CASSLGNRRGYTF. The CDR3 DNA reads as TGCGCCAGCAGCTTGGGAAACCGGAGGGGCTACACCTTC. The J gene is TRBJ1-2, the V gene TRBV5-1; D unclear. The CDR3 extends over 13 amino acids. Germline V gene data show CDR1 as SGHRS and CDR2 as YFSETQ. V shed 0 bases and J shed 8 bases, with 11 bases lying between them.

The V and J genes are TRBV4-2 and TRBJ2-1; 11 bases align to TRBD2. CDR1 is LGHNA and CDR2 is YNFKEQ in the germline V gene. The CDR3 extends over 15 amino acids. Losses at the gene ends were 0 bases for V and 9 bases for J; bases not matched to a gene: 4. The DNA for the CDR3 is TGTGCCAGCAGCCAAGATCAACTAGCGGGAGCTGAGCAGTTCTTC. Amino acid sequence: CASSQDQLAGAEQFF.

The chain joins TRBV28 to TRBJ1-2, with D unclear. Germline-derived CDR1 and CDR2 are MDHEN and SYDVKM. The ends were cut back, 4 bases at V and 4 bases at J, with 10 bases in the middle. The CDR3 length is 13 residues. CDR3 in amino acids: CASSSTVLYGYTF. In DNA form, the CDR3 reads TGTGCCAGCAGTTCAACAGTCCTCTATGGCTACACCTTC.

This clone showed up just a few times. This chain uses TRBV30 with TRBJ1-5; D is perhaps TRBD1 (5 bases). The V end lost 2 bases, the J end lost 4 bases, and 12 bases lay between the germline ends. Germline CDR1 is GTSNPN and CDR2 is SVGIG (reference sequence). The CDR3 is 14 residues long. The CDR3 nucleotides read TGTGCCTGGAGTCTGGGGCAGATGAATCAGCCCCAGCATTTT. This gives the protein CAWSLGQMNQPQHF.

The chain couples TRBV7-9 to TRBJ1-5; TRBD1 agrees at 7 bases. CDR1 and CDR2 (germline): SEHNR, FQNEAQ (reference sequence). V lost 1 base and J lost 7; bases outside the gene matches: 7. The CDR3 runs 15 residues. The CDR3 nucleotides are TGTGCCAGCAGCTTAGTAGGGGGCGGAAGGCAGCCCCAGCATTTT. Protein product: CASSLVGGGRQPQHF.